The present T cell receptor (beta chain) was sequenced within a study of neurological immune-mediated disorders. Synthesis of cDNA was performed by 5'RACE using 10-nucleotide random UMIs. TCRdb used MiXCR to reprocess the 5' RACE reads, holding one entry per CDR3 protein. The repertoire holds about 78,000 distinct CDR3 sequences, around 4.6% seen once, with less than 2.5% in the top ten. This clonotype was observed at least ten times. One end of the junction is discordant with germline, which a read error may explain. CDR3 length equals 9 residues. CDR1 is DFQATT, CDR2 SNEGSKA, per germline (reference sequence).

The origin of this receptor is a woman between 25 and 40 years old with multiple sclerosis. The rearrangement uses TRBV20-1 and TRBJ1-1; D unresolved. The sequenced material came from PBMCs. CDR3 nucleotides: TGCAGTGCCAGAGTTACCGAGGACTTT. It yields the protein CSARVTEDF.